A single sample gave rise to the 9 T cell receptor beta chains below, sequenced in a study of blood T cells in healthy people across ages. A second roughly 6 to 11 cycle PCR used barcoded and J-beta primers. TCRdb used MiXCR to reprocess the 5' RACE reads, holding one entry per CDR3 protein. The table has about 930,000 distinct CDR3 sequences, 25% to 35% seen once. In addition, the sample was reused for a study of T cells of mothers and their children.

The specimen was blood. Source of these receptors: a woman between 40 and 55 years old in good health.

This chain joins TRBV7-6 and TRBJ2-3, with D possibly being TRBD1 (6 bases). Germline CDR1 and CDR2: SGHVS and FNYEAQ. Between the trimmed V and J ends, which lost 10 bases and 2 bases, there was a span of 13 bases. This CDR3 is 13 amino acids long. CDR3 sequence: CANVQGPTDTQYF. Written as DNA, the CDR3 is TGTGCCAACGTACAGGGTCCCACAGATACGCAGTATTTT. The whole variable domain, remainder taken from reference TRBV7-6 and TRBJ2-3, is GAGVSQSPRYKVTKRGQDVALRCDPISGHVSLYWYRQALGQGPEFLTYFNYEAQQDKSGLPNDRFSAERPEGSISTLTIQRTEQRDSAMYRCANVQGPTDTQYFGPGTRLTVL.

This clonotype was detected many times. V is TRBV6-2 or TRBV6-3 and J is TRBJ2-7; either TRBD1 or TRBD2 may supply D (5 bases each). Germline-derived CDR1 and CDR2 are MNHEY and SVGEGT. CDR3 length: 13 residues. The V and J ends lost 0 bases and 6 bases respectively, with 9 bases between them. Here the CDR3 reads CASSYSGEFEQYF. The CDR3 DNA reads as TGTGCCAGCAGTTACTCGGGGGAGTTCGAGCAGTACTTC.

This clonotype was recorded a few times. J is TRBJ2-5 and V is TRBV2; 7 nucleotides align to TRBD1. Germline V gives CDR1 SNHLY, CDR2 FYNNEI. The CDR3 sequence is 14 residues long. V shed 7 bases, J shed 1 base, and the junction held 6 bases outside the gene matches. The CDR3 loop reads CASKPDRAQETQYF. The CDR3 coding sequence is TGTGCCAGCAAACCTGACAGGGCCCAAGAGACCCAGTACTTC.

This chain joins TRBV11-2 and TRBJ1-1; the match to TRBD1 covers 7 bases. CDR3 length equals 15 residues. Germline V lookup: CDR1 SGHAT, CDR2 FQNNGV. The V and J ends lost 5 bases and 4 bases, in that order; junction bases with no gene match: 10. The CDR3 DNA reads as TGTGCCAGCAGCCGCGCAGGGGGGGGGACCACTGAAGCTTTCTTT. It is translated as CASSRAGGGTTEAFF. Variable domain in full (rest from reference TRBV11-2 and TRBJ1-1): EAGVAQSPRYKIIEKRQSVAFWCNPISGHATLYWYQQILGQGPKLLIQFQNNGVVDDSQLPKDRFSAERLKGVDSTLKIQPAKLEDSAVYLCASSRAGGGTTEAFFGQGTRLTVV.

This clonotype was detected only a few times. Being one base from a much bigger clone, this may be a read error. The CDR3: CSVDLDRAANEQYF. Here the CDR3 DNA reads TGCAGCGTTGATTTGGACAGGGCTGCGAATGAGCAGTACTTC. The chain uses TRBV29-1 and TRBJ2-7; 8 positions agree with TRBD1. This CDR3 is 14 amino acids long. V shed 3 bases, J shed 7 bases, and the junction held 11 bases outside the gene matches. CDR1 and CDR2 from the germline V gene are SQVTM and ANQGSEA.

This clonotype was counted only a few times. J is TRBJ2-6 and V is TRBV7-9; possible D gene TRBD1, 6 bases. Looked up from germline, CDR1 is SEHNR and CDR2 is FQNEAQ (reference sequence). The CDR3 is 18 residues long. V was cut by 3 bases and J by 4 bases, with 19 bases left in between. CDR3 bases: TGTGCCAGCAGCTTTTATGGGGGCGGATCCTCCGGGGCCAACGTCCTGACTTTC. This codes for CASSFYGGGSSGANVLTF.

This clonotype was observed a handful of times. The rearrangement uses TRBV9 and TRBJ1-2, with 7 bases lining up with TRBD1. Germline assignment: CDR1 SGDLS and CDR2 YYNGEE. The CDR3 totals 15 residues. The junction had 13 bases not matched to a gene; V was cut back by 4 bases and J by 7 bases. This CDR3 reads CASSPTTGSFLGYTF. The CDR3 DNA is TGTGCCAGCAGCCCCACGACAGGGAGCTTTCTTGGCTACACCTTC.

The chain couples TRBV28 to TRBJ1-2, with D unresolved. The CDR3 extends over 16 amino acids. Germline V gives CDR1 MDHEN, CDR2 SYDVKM. V was clipped by 1 base and J by 0 bases, with 12 bases between them. CDR3 sequence reads: CASSLYQQPSNYGYTF. Here the CDR3 DNA reads TGTGCCAGCAGTTTATATCAACAGCCATCTAACTATGGCTACACCTTC.

This clonotype was recorded at least ten times. The chain uses TRBV6-5 and TRBJ2-1; 10 bases fit TRBD2. The CDR3 covers 20 residues. From germline, CDR1 is MNHEY and CDR2 SVGAGI. With V trimmed by 4 bases and J by 5 bases, 20 bases remained unmatched. The CDR3 loop reads CASSSLTNPLAGGLDNEQFF. The CDR3 DNA reads TGTGCCAGCAGTTCCTTGACCAATCCTTTAGCGGGGGGCCTGGACAATGAGCAGTTCTTC.